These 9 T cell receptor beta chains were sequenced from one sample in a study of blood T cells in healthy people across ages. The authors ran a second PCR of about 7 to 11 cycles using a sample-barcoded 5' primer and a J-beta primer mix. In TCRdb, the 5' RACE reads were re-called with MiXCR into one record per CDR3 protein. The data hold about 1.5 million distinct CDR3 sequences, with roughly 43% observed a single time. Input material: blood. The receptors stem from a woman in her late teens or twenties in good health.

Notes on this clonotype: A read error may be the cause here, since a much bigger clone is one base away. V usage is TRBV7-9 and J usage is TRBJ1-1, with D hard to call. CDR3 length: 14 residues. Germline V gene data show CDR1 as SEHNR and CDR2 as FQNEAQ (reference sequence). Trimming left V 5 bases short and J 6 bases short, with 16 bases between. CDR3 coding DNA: TGTGCCAGCAGCGTAGATCGGCCAGGTCCTGAAGCTTTCTTT. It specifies CASSVDRPGPEAFF.

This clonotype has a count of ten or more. The CDR3: CASSKAKDTGDEQYF. In DNA, the CDR3 is TGTGCCAGCAGCAAAGCGAAGGATACGGGCGACGAGCAGTACTTC. The chain is built from TRBV21-1 and TRBJ2-7; no check of the table's D call, TRBD1, against the DNA was made. TRBV21-1 is tagged as a pseudogene. The length of the CDR3 is 15 residues.

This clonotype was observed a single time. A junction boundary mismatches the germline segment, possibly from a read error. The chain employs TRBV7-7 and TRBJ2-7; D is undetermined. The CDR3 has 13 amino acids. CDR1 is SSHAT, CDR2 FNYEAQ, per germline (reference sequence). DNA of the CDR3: TGTGCTAGCAGCCTCAGGAGCGCGGATGAGCAGTACTTC. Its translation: CASSLRSADEQYF.

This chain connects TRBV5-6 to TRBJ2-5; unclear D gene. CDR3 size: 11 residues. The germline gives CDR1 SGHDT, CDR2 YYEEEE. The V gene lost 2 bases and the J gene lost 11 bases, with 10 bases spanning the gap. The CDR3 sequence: CASSFRQAQYF. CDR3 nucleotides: TGTGCCAGCAGCTTCCGACAAGCGCAGTACTTC.

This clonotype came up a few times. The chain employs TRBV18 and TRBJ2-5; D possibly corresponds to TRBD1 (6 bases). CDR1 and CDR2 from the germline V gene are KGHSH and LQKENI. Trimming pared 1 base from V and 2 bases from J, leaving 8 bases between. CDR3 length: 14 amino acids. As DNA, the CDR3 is TGTGCCAGCTCACCACGACAGGCTCAAGAGACCCAGTACTTC. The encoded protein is CASSPRQAQETQYF.

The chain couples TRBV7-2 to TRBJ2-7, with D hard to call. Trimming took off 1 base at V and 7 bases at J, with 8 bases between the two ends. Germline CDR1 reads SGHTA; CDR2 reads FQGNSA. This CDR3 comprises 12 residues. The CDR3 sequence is CASSLDLVEQYF. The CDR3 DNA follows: TGTGCCAGCAGCTTAGACCTAGTGGAGCAGTACTTC.

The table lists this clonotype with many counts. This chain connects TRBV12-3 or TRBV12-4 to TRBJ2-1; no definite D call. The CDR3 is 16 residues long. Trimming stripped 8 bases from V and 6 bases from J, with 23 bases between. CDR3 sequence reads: CASLQPSGMGFNEQFF. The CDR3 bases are TGTGCCAGCTTACAACCCTCGGGCATGGGATTCAATGAGCAGTTCTTC.

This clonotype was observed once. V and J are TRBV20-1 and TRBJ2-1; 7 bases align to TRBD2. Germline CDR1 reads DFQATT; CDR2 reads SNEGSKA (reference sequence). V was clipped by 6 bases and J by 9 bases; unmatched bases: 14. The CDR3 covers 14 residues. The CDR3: CSASEATSAGEQFF. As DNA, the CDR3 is TGCAGTGCCTCTGAGGCTACTAGCGCCGGTGAGCAGTTCTTC.

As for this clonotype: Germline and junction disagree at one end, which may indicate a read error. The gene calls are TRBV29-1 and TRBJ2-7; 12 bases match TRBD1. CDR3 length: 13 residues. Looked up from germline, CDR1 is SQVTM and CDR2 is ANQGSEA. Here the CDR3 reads CSVGTGGIYGQYF. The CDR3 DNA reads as TGCAGCGTGGGGACAGGGGGCATCTACGGGCAGTACTTC.